This T cell receptor (beta chain) is from a study of graft-versus-host responses after intestinal transplantation. Study-level background: Following induction with anti-thymocyte globulin, all recipients were given tacrolimus and steroids for 2 to 4 years.

This table comes from immunoSEQ multiplex PCR, and its TCRdb copy is limited to in-frame clones, with some not included. The table records 85,000 to 100,000 clones, under 90% of them present only once. Findings and caveats of the study: High graft-versus-host to host-versus-graft T cell clonal ratios marked allografts of patients with graft-donor macrochimerism.

A single count supports this clone. Its antigen remains unknown. V was pared by 4 bases and J by 4 bases, with 12 bases of the junction left unmatched. The CDR3 is 17 amino acids. Germline CDR1 reads ENHRY; CDR2 reads SYGVKD. Material: unstimulated CD4+ T cells sorted from spleen or lymph node cells, obtained before intestinal transplant. This chain joins TRBV10-3 and TRBJ1-5; 8 bases agree with TRBD1. The source is a human donor who received an intestinal transplant. The CDR3 loop reads CAISGASGTGPNQPQHF. The DNA for the CDR3 is TGTGCCATCAGTGGAGCCTCCGGGACAGGCCCAAATCAGCCCCAGCATTTT.